The 20 T cell receptor beta chains below were found in one sample sequenced in a study of T cell repertoires in cytomegalovirus infection. From the reads, TCRdb called clonotypes with MiXCR, one entry per CDR3 protein. The data contain around 900,000 distinct CDR3 sequences, more than 25% of them seen just once; the ten biggest clones take up roughly an eighth. No antigen is known for these receptors. The sequencing here drew on cultured CD8+ T cells from PBMCs, taken from culture after CMV antigen stimulation. These receptors all stem from a human donor in good health (CMV status not recorded). Some clones in this sample may be carry-over from other donors' samples.

A few counts support this clonotype. The gene calls are TRBV25-1 and TRBJ1-1; D may be TRBD1 (6 bases). The V end was cut by 1 base, the J end by 3 bases, with 15 bases between. CDR3 size: 16 residues. CDR1 MGHDK and CDR2 SYGVNS come from the germline V gene. Here the CDR3 reads CASSEFFRGEYTEAFF. The DNA of the CDR3 is TGTGCCAGCAGTGAATTTTTCAGGGGCGAGTACACTGAAGCTTTCTTT. Drawing the rest from reference TRBV25-1 and TRBJ1-1, the complete variable domain is EADIYQTPRYLVIGTGKKITLECSQTMGHDKMYWYQQDPGMELHLIHYSYGVNSTEKGDLSSESTVSRIRTEHFPLTLESARPSHTSQYLCASSEFFRGEYTEAFFGQGTRLTVV.

As regards this clonotype: With a much larger clone just one base away, this may be a read error. The CDR3 sequence: CSSSLAQGPNYGYTF. The CDR3 region has the DNA TGTTCCAGCAGCTTAGCGCAAGGACCAAACTATGGCTACACCTTC. The chain has TRBV7-9 and TRBJ1-2, with D unresolved. The V gene's germline CDR1 is SEHNR and CDR2 FQNEAQ (reference sequence). There are 15 residues in the CDR3.

The chain combines TRBV27 with TRBJ1-2; weak D call: TRBD1 (6 bases). The CDR3 has 13 amino acids. Trimming shortened V by 4 bases and J by 6 bases, and 12 bases separated the two germline ends. In germline, CDR1 is MNHEY, CDR2 SMNVEV (reference sequence). CDR3 in amino acids: CASSYTGFNGYTF. The CDR3, as DNA: TGTGCCAGCAGTTACACAGGGTTCAATGGCTACACCTTC.

This clonotype was seen more than once but under ten times. The chain is built from TRBV11-2 and TRBJ2-5, with D unclear. With 5 bases removed from V and 5 bases from J, the gap between germline ends came to 18 bases. This CDR3 contains 15 residues. Germline-derived CDR1 and CDR2 are SGHAT and FQNNGV. DNA of the CDR3: TGTGCCAGCAGCCTCTCCTTCCGCGCGCAGGAGACCCAGTACTTC. It encodes CASSLSFRAQETQYF.

About this clonotype: Because the CDR3 is missing its conserved closing phenylalanine or tryptophan, this is likely a read error. The genes are TRBV7-2 and TRBJ2-3; D unresolved. This CDR3 has 13 residues. V dropped 1 base and J dropped 4 bases, with 6 bases sitting between them. Germline CDR1 is SGHTA and CDR2 is FQGNSA. The CDR3 here is CASSLGIADTQYC. The CDR3 DNA reads as TGTGCCAGCAGCTTAGGTATCGCAGATACGCAGTATTGT.

This clonotype has just a few counts. Written as DNA, the CDR3 is TGCGCCAGCAGCTTGATTGATAACACTGAAGCTTTCTTT. It specifies CASSLIDNTEAFF. The chain has TRBV5-1 and TRBJ1-1, with D uncertain. In germline, CDR1 is SGHRS, CDR2 YFSETQ. The CDR3 covers 13 residues. The V gene lost 1 base and the J gene lost 2 bases, with 6 bases spanning the gap.

This clonotype was seen repeatedly, ten times or more. The V and J genes are TRBV7-6 and TRBJ2-1; the D call may be TRBD1 or TRBD2 (5 bases each). V lost 5 bases and J 6 bases, leaving 11 bases between the germline ends. The CDR3 has 13 amino acids. Germline CDR1 reads SGHVS; CDR2 reads FNYEAQ. The CDR3 DNA reads as TGTGCCAGCAGCCTGACCGGGGCCAATGAGCAGTTCTTC. Its translation: CASSLTGANEQFF.

The J gene is TRBJ2-1, the V gene TRBV12-3 or TRBV12-4; D possibly corresponds to TRBD1 (6 bases). CDR3 length: 16 residues. The V gene lost 1 base and the J gene lost 3 bases, with 13 bases spanning the gap. CDR3: CASSLGTGTNYNEQFF. The CDR3 DNA reads TGTGCCAGCAGTTTAGGAACAGGGACAAACTACAATGAGCAGTTCTTC.

This clonotype was detected only a few times. The chain carries TRBV11-2 and TRBJ1-1; 9 nucleotides align to TRBD1. Germline CDR1 and CDR2: SGHAT and FQNNGV. Trimming at V came to 3 bases and at J to 11 bases, leaving 13 bases not matched to a gene. The CDR3 spans 15 residues. CDR3 bases: TGTGCCAGCAGCTTGGCCCGGCGGGACAGGGATGCGGCTTTCTTT. It encodes CASSLARRDRDAAFF.

This clonotype was observed a few times. The genes are TRBV10-3 and TRBJ1-3; no definite D call. The germline V gene has CDR1 ENHRY and CDR2 SYGVKD. The CDR3 spans 11 residues. V shed 7 bases and J shed 4 bases, with 5 bases lying between them. DNA of the CDR3: TGTGCCATCATGGGGGGAAACACCATATATTTT. Residues: CAIMGGNTIYF.

The chain links TRBV7-9 to TRBJ2-1; perhaps TRBD2 as D (5 bases). This CDR3 has 16 residues. Per the germline V gene, CDR1 is SEHNR and CDR2 is FQNEAQ (reference sequence). With 5 bases removed from V and 3 bases from J, the gap between germline ends came to 17 bases. The CDR3 here is CASSPEEVVLYNEQFF. CDR3 DNA sequence: TGTGCCAGCAGCCCAGAGGAGGTAGTCCTCTACAATGAGCAGTTCTTC.

The chain links TRBV6-2 or TRBV6-3 to TRBJ2-1; TRBD2 might be the D (6 bases). The CDR3 runs 12 residues. V was clipped by 6 bases and J by 15 bases, with 18 bases between them. CDR1 is MNHEY, CDR2 SVGEGT, per germline. CDR3 DNA sequence: TGTGCCAGCAGCCGCCGGGAGCAAACGGGGTTCTTC. Translated, it gives CASSRREQTGFF.

The chain couples TRBV27 to TRBJ1-1; the D gene is possibly TRBD1 (5 bases). CDR3 length equals 13 residues. Trimming left V 6 bases short and J 1 base short, with 9 bases between. Germline V gene lookup returns CDR1 MNHEY and CDR2 SMNVEV (reference sequence). CDR3 amino acids: CASRATENTEAFF. The CDR3 DNA sequence: TGTGCCAGCAGGGCGACAGAGAACACTGAAGCTTTCTTT.

The CDR3 loop reads CSARDPGAVYGYTF. The CDR3 DNA follows: TGCAGTGCTAGAGATCCAGGGGCTGTCTATGGCTACACCTTC. V and J are TRBV20-1 and TRBJ1-2; perhaps TRBD1 as D (6 bases). V lost 0 bases and J 4 bases, leaving 12 bases between the germline ends. Germline assignment: CDR1 DFQATT and CDR2 SNEGSKA (reference sequence). This CDR3 is built from 14 residues.

This clonotype was observed many times. The V and J genes are TRBV4-1 and TRBJ2-3; D ambiguous. This CDR3 comprises 13 residues. CDR1 MGHRA and CDR2 YSYEKL come from the germline V gene. Between the trimmed V and J ends, which lost 0 bases and 3 bases, there was a span of 4 bases. CDR3 protein: CASSQEGTDTQYF. The DNA of the CDR3 is TGCGCCAGCAGCCAAGAGGGGACAGATACGCAGTATTTT.

The chain recombines TRBV12-3 or TRBV12-4 with TRBJ2-7, with TRBD2 as a possible D gene (6 bases). The length of the CDR3 is 14 residues. V lost 3 bases to trimming and J lost 0 bases, with 9 bases between them. CDR3 loop: CASSFLGGSYEQYF. The CDR3 DNA reads TGTGCCAGCAGTTTCCTGGGAGGCTCCTACGAGCAGTACTTC.

The genes are TRBV5-1 and TRBJ1-1, with D perhaps TRBD1 (5 bases). V was clipped by 4 bases and J by 1 base, with 14 bases between them. CDR1 SGHRS and CDR2 YFSETQ come from the germline V gene. The CDR3 is made up of 15 amino acids. The DNA of the CDR3 is TGCGCCAGCAGCCCATCGGGGGTTGGGAACACTGAAGCTTTCTTT. Its protein product is CASSPSGVGNTEAFF.

This clonotype came up a few times. The chain carries TRBV12-3 or TRBV12-4 and TRBJ2-1; D not resolved. Trimming cost V 3 bases and J 5 bases, with 8 bases left between them. The CDR3 is 13 residues long. The CDR3 loop is CASSLGNHNEQFF. CDR3 nucleotide sequence: TGTGCCAGCAGTTTGGGGAACCACAATGAGCAGTTCTTC.

This chain connects TRBV7-2 to TRBJ1-4; perhaps TRBD1 as D (5 bases). V lost 3 bases to trimming and J lost 0 bases, with 20 bases between them. Germline CDR1 reads SGHTA; CDR2 reads FQGNSA. This CDR3 spans 19 amino acids. Here the CDR3 reads CASSFGSTEPVATNEKLFF. The CDR3 bases are TGTGCCAGCAGCTTCGGTTCGACAGAGCCAGTTGCAACTAATGAAAAACTGTTTTTT.

This clonotype was detected a few times. The junction and the germline gene differ at one end; a read error may be behind it. The V call is TRBV7-6, the J call TRBJ1-6, with no clear D. Germline V gene data show CDR1 as SGHVS and CDR2 as FNYEAQ. The CDR3 covers 13 residues. CDR3 loop: CASSPGPRMSLHF. For the CDR3, the DNA is TGTGCTAGCAGTCCCGGGCCACGCATGTCCCTCCACTTT. The whole variable domain, remainder taken from reference TRBV7-6 and TRBJ1-6, is GAGVSQSPRYKVTKRGQDVALRCDPISGHVSLYWYRQALGQGPEFLTYFNYEAQQDKSGLPNDRFSAERPEGSISTLTIQRTEQRDSAMYRCASSPGPRMSLHFGNGTRLTVT.